Here is one T cell receptor (beta chain) with its context. United States facilities provided treatment to all participants with HIV. Survey-level immunoSEQ v3.0 assays were run. Sequenced by immunoSEQ multiplex PCR; TCRdb stores in-frame clones only, minus some. The sample yields around 16,000 clones, approximately 88% seen once. This entry is derived from a study of long-term antiretroviral therapy in people with HIV. Study information: About a decade before 2015, the earliest samples were taken when ART was typically delayed.

The V and J ends lost 0 bases and 3 bases respectively, with 13 bases between them. The CDR3 contains 15 residues. Germline CDR1 and CDR2: SGDLS and YYNGEE. The sample consisted of unsorted PBMCs, taken 0.7 years before starting antiretroviral therapy. This sequence was found in a man in his fifties or sixties with HIV. The gene calls are TRBV9 and TRBJ2-7; maybe TRBD1 (6 bases). The CDR3 DNA reads TGTGCCAGCAGCGTAGCGGGGACATACGACTACGAGCAGTACTTC. It codes for CASSVAGTYDYEQYF. Drawing the rest from reference TRBV9 and TRBJ2-7, the complete variable domain is DSGVTQTPKHLITATGQRVTLRCSPRSGDLSVYWYQQSLDQGLQFLIQYYNGEERAKGNILERFSAQQFPDLHSELNLSSLELGDSALYFCASSVAGTYDYEQYFGPGTRLTVT.